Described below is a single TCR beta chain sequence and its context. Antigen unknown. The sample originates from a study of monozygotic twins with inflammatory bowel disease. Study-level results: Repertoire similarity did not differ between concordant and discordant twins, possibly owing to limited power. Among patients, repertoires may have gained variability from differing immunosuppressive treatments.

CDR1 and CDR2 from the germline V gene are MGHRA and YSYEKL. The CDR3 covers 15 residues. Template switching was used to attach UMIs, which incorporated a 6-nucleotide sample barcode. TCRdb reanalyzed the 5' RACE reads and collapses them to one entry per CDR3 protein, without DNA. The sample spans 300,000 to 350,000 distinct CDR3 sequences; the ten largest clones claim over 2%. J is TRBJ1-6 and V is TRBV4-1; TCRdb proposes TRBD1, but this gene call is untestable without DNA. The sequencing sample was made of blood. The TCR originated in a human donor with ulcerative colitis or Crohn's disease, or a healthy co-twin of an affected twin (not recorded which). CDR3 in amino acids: CASSQDPGTVSPLHF.